The 12 T cell receptor beta chains listed next were all sequenced from one sample in a study of OX40 agonist ivuxolimab in advanced cancers. The method was the immunoSEQ multiplex PCR assay. TCRdb limited this immuneACCESS table to in-frame rearrangements with V and J called. A share of clones is missing; checked studies link under half to unresolved V genes, and the rest is unexplained. Here the sample has about 36,000 clones; roughly 80% occur a single time. The top ten constitute approximately 20% of the sample. The sample consisted of CD4+ or CD8+ T cells sorted from blood, taken in a trial of the OX40 agonist ivuxolimab. All receptors derive from an adult with an advanced solid tumor such as melanoma, head and neck, liver or kidney cancer.

The rearrangement links TRBV6-1 to TRBJ2-7; 11 bases map to TRBD2. Germline loops: CDR1 MNHNS, CDR2 SASEGT. The CDR3 is 16 amino acids. V was pared by 2 bases and J by 4 bases, with 7 bases of the junction left unmatched. CDR3 sequence: CASSEPPLAGEYEQYF. CDR3 sequence (DNA): TGTGCCAGCAGTGAACCACCACTAGCGGGAGAATACGAGCAGTACTTC.

The chain has TRBV14 and TRBJ2-7, with D perhaps matching TRBD2 (6 bases). V was clipped by 3 bases and J by 3 bases, with 9 bases between them. This CDR3 is built from 13 residues. Germline CDR1 SGHDN, CDR2 FVKESK. The CDR3 nucleotides read TGTGCCAGCAGCCATGGGACTGGCTACGAGCAGTACTTC. Encoded protein: CASSHGTGYEQYF.

The chain uses TRBV2 and TRBJ2-3, with 10 bases fitting TRBD2. CDR3 length: 14 residues. J was trimmed by 5 bases and V by 10 bases; bases with no gene match: 9. Germline V gene sequence: CDR1 SNHLY, CDR2 FYNNEI. The CDR3 spells CATEIAGGKDTQYF. CDR3 sequence (DNA): TGTGCCACCGAGATAGCGGGGGGAAAAGATACGCAGTATTTT.

The chain has TRBV9 and TRBJ1-4; weak D call: TRBD1 (5 bases). CDR1 is SGDLS and CDR2 is YYNGEE in the germline V gene. The CDR3 is made up of 12 amino acids. V lost 4 bases to trimming and J lost 8 bases, with 9 bases between them. Here the CDR3 DNA reads TGTGCCAGCAGCCATGACAGCGAAAAACTGTTTTTT. This translates into CASSHDSEKLFF.

This chain connects TRBV7-3 to TRBJ1-2, with 7 bases fitting TRBD1. Germline assignment: CDR1 SGHTA and CDR2 FQGTGA. V dropped 2 bases and J dropped 7; count of bases not matched to a gene: 4. The CDR3 runs 13 residues. CDR3 residues: CASSLSGGSGYTF. In DNA form, the CDR3 reads TGTGCCAGCAGCTTATCAGGGGGTAGTGGCTACACCTTC.

The V gene is TRBV7-8, the J gene TRBJ2-1, with 9 bases aligning to TRBD1. V trimming: 1 base; J trimming: 0 bases; junction bases outside the gene matches: 4. Germline-derived CDR1 and CDR2 are SGHVS and FQNEAQ. CDR3 size: 17 residues. The CDR3 loop reads CASSLGGTGSSYNEQFF. CDR3 bases: TGTGCCAGCAGCTTAGGGGGGACAGGGTCCTCCTACAATGAGCAGTTCTTC.

This clone was counted only a few times. The chain joins TRBV6-6 to TRBJ1-4; D not certain. The CDR3 runs to 16 residues. Germline CDR1 MNHNY, CDR2 SVGAGI (reference sequence). V gave up 2 bases and J gave up 8 bases, with 18 bases separating them. The CDR3 DNA reads TGTGCCAGCAGTTACAGCCAGCGATACACCGAAGAAAAACTGTTTTTT. This gives the protein CASSYSQRYTEEKLFF.

V gene TRBV28 combines with J gene TRBJ2-3, with D tentatively TRBD2 (5 bases). The CDR3 runs 16 residues. The germline CDR1 and CDR2 sequences are MDHEN and SYDVKM. V shed 2 bases and J shed 6 bases, with 18 bases lying between them. The CDR3: CASSLRYSAEPDTQYF. The CDR3 nucleotides read TGTGCCAGCAGTTTAAGGTATAGCGCCGAACCGGATACGCAGTATTTT.

The CDR3 protein is CASSKDRGLNTEAFF. CDR3 coding DNA: TGTGCCAGCAGCAAAGACAGGGGTCTGAACACTGAAGCTTTCTTT. The rearrangement uses TRBV7-8 and TRBJ1-1; TRBD1 matches 8 bases. Per germline, CDR1 SGHVS and CDR2 FQNEAQ. The CDR3 is 15 residues long. V was pared by 5 bases and J by 0 bases, with 5 bases of the junction left unmatched.

This chain connects TRBV30 to TRBJ2-3, with D possibly matching TRBD2 (6 bases). The CDR3 sequence is 14 residues long. Deletions cut 0 bases from V and 2 bases from J, with 9 bases between. Germline V CDR1 and CDR2: GTSNPN, SVGIG (reference sequence). The DNA for the CDR3 is TGTGCCTGGAGTGTACCGGGGGACACAGATACGCAGTATTTT. Its translation: CAWSVPGDTDTQYF.

The chain employs TRBV6-5 and TRBJ1-2, with D unresolved. From germline, CDR1 is MNHEY and CDR2 SVGAGI. V dropped 4 bases and J dropped 4 bases, with 4 bases sitting between them. CDR3 size: 11 residues. CDR3 loop: CASSSSYGYTF. DNA of the CDR3: TGTGCCAGCAGTTCGTCCTATGGCTACACCTTC.

This clone was recorded only once. The V gene is TRBV9, the J gene TRBJ1-2, with D hard to call. V shed 5 bases and J shed 7 bases, with 18 bases lying between them. CDR1 and CDR2 from the germline V gene are SGDLS and YYNGEE. The CDR3 totals 14 residues. In nucleotides, the CDR3 is TGTGCCAGCAGAGGGCCCCGGGGAGGCGGTGGCTACACCTTC. Translation gives CASRGPRGGGGYTF.